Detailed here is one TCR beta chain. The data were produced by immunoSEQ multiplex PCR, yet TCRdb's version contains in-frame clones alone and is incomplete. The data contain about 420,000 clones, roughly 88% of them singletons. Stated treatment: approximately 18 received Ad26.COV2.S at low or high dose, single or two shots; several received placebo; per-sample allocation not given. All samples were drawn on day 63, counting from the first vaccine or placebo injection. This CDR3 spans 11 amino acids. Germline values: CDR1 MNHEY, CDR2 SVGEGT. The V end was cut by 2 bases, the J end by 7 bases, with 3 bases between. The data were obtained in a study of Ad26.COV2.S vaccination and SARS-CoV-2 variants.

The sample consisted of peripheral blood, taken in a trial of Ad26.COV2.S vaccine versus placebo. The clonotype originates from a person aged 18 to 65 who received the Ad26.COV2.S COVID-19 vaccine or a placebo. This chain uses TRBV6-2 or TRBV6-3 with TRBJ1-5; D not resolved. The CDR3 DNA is TGTGCCAGCAGTTACCCGCAGCCCCAGCATTTT. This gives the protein CASSYPQPQHF.